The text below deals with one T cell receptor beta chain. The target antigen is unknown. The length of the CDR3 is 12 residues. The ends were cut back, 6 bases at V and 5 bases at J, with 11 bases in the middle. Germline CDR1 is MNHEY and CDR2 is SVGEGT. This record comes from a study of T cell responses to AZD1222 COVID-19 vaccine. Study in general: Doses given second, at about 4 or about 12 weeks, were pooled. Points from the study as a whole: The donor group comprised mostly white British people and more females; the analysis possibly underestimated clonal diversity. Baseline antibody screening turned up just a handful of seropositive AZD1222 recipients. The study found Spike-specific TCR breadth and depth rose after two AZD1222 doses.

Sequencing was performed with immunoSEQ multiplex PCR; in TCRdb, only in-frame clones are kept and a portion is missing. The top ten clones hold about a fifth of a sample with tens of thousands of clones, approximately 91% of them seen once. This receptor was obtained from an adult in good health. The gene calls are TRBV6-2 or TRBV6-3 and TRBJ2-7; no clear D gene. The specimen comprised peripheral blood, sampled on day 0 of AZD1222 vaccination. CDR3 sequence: CASSPGPHEQYF. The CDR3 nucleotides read TGTGCCAGCAGCCCCGGGCCCCACGAGCAGTACTTC.